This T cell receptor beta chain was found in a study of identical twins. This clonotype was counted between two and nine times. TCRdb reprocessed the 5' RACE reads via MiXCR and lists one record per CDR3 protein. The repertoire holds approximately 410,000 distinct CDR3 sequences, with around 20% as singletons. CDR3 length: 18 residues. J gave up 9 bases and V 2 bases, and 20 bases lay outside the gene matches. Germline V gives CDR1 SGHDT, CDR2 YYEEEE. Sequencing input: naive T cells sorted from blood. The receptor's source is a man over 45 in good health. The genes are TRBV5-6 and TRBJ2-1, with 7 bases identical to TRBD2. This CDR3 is CASSLVELGLAVGGEQFF. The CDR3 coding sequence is TGTGCCAGCAGCTTAGTAGAGTTAGGGCTAGCGGTGGGGGGTGAGCAGTTCTTC.